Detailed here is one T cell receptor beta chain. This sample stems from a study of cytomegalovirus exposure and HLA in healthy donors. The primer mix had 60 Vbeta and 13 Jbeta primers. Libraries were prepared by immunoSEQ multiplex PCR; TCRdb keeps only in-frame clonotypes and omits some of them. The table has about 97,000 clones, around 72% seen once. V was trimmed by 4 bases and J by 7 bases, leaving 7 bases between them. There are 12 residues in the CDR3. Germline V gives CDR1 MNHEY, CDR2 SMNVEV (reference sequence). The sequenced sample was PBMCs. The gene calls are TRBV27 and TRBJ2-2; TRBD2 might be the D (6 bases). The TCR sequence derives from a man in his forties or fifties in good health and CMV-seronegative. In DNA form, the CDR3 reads TGTGCCAGCAGTTGGAGGGGCGGGGAGCTGTTTTTT. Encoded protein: CASSWRGGELFF.